This entry describes one T cell receptor (beta chain). This sample is drawn from a study of blood T cell repertoires in COVID-19. On the study more broadly: Specimens from acute and convalescent COVID-19 originated in the United States, Italy and Spain. Nucleic acid was either cDNA or gDNA, and it came from T cells, B-cell-depleted T cells, or PBMCs.

As originally analysed: Nucleated cell counts were estimated from reference gene primer amplification. Assay used: immunoSEQ multiplex PCR; TCRdb lists only in-frame clones, some missing. V and J calls and clone size are given by that table; D and trimming were obtained from the DNA. The sample carries around 100,000 clones, 85% to 90% recorded once. The specimen was peripheral blood. This receptor was obtained from a woman of 80 years or more with acute or convalescent COVID-19.

In nucleotides, the CDR3 is TGTGCCAGCAGCCAAGACCCTGGGACAGGGGGAGAAGCTTTCTTT. It translates to CASSQDPGTGGEAFF. The rearrangement joins TRBV4-2 to TRBJ1-1; TRBD1 matches 11 bases. The CDR3 loop spans 15 amino acids. Germline assignment: CDR1 LGHNA and CDR2 YNFKEQ. J lost 8 bases, V lost 0 bases, and 5 bases had no gene match.